The T cell receptor (beta chain) described here comes from a study of CD8 T cells in ankylosing spondylitis. Study-wide results and limits: For ankylosing spondylitis blood, a TCR beta motif of 8 or 9 highly homologous variants appeared characteristic. In ankylosing spondylitis patients, matched synovial fluid reportedly showed significant enrichment of disease-linked clones. Reactive arthritis synovial fluid and blood previously showed some of these motif variants.

Each TCR beta library was made by quantitative 5'-RACE that incorporated molecular barcodes. Using its own MiXCR run on the 5' RACE reads, TCRdb lists one record per CDR3 protein. The table lists approximately 350,000 distinct CDR3 sequences, 14% to 15% of them singletons. This clonotype was seen a few times. Its target is not known. The CDR3 totals 11 residues. V was cut by 8 bases and J by 4 bases, with 9 bases left in between. The germline gives CDR1 DFQATT, CDR2 SNEGSKA (reference sequence). The clonotype was recovered from a male donor with ankylosing spondylitis or in good health (not recorded which). Sequenced: blood, either unsorted or a sorted T cell fraction (not recorded which). The rearrangement uses TRBV20-1 and TRBJ2-1, with unresolved D. The CDR3 reads CSLPFYNEQFF. DNA of the CDR3: TGCAGTTTACCTTTTTACAATGAGCAGTTCTTC.